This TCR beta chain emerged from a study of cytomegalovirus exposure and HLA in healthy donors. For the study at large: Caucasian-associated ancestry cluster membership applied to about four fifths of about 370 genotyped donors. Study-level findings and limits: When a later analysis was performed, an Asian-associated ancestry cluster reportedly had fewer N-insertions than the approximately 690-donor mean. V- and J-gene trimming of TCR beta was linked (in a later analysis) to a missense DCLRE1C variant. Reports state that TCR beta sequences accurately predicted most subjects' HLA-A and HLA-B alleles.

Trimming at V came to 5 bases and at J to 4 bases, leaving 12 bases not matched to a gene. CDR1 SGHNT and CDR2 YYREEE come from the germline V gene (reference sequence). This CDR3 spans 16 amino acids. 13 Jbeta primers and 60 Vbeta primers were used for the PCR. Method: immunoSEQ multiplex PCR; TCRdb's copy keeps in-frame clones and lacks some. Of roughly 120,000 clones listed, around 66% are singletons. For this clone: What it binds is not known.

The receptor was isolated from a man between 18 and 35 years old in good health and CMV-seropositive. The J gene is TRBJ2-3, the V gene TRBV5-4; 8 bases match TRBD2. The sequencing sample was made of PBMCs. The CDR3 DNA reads TGTGCCAGCAGTTCCGCCCCGGGACTAGGAGCAGATACGCAGTATTTT. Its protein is CASSSAPGLGADTQYF. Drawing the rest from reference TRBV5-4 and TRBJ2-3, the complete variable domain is ETGVTQSPTHLIKTRGQQVTLRCSSQSGHNTVSWYQQALGQGPQFIFQYYREEENGRGNFPPRFSGLQFPNYSSELNVNALELDDSALYLCASSSAPGLGADTQYFGPGTRLTVL.